What follows are 13 T cell receptor beta chains derived from one specimen sequenced in a study of persistence of HIV-infected CD4 T cells. The stimulus was an HIV-1 Gag 15-mer peptide pool, 0.85 to 1 ug/peptide/mL. CD40L/CD69 double-negative CD45RO-high memory CD4+ T cells were collected. This was the immunoSEQ version 4 assay in survey mode. Generated by immunoSEQ multiplex PCR, the TCRdb table keeps only in-frame clones and is missing some. Of under 40,000 clones in the sample, approximately 85% were seen once. No antigen has been identified for these receptors. The specimen comprised CD4+ T cells sorted from PBMCs after approximately 19-hour stimulation, sampled from a patient who received antiretroviral therapy. The origin of the receptors is an adult woman with HIV who was CMV-seropositive.

The rearrangement links TRBV5-1 to TRBJ2-1; 9 bases match TRBD2. With V trimmed by 4 bases and J by 8 bases, 7 bases remained unmatched. Germline CDR1 and CDR2: SGHRS and YFSETQ. This CDR3 region has 14 residues. The CDR3 coding sequence is TGCGCCAGCAGCGTAGCCGGGACTAGCCATGAGCAGTTCTTC. Translated, it gives CASSVAGTSHEQFF.

This clone was seen only a few times. This rearrangement joins TRBV7-2 to TRBJ2-2; D not certain. Trimming took 4 bases from V and 4 from J, leaving 10 bases between them. Germline loops: CDR1 SGHTA, CDR2 FQGNSA. This CDR3 comprises 14 residues. Here the CDR3 reads CASSSLTLTGELFF. CDR3 nucleotides: TGTGCCAGCAGCTCCTTGACCCTCACCGGGGAGCTGTTTTTT.

The rearrangement joins TRBV6-2 or TRBV6-3 to TRBJ1-1; no reliable D call. The CDR3 runs to 15 residues. Between the trimmed V and J ends, which lost 4 bases and 0 bases, there was a span of 12 bases. Germline V gene data show CDR1 as MNHEY and CDR2 as SVGEGT. The CDR3 sequence: CASSLIPGLNTEAFF. The CDR3 bases are TGTGCCAGCAGTTTGATCCCCGGCTTGAACACTGAAGCTTTCTTT.

The chain is built from TRBV6-5 and TRBJ1-1; D ambiguous. In germline, CDR1 is MNHEY, CDR2 SVGAGI. V was cut by 5 bases and J by 2 bases, with 12 bases left in between. CDR3 length: 14 amino acids. The CDR3 DNA is TGTGCCAGCAGTCGGCCGAGCAGCAACACTGAAGCTTTCTTT. It translates to CASSRPSSNTEAFF.

The table lists this clone with a few counts. The chain couples TRBV24-1 to TRBJ2-3; 8 bases are a match to TRBD1. V gave up 4 bases and J gave up 0 bases; unmatched junction bases: 8. The CDR3 contains 17 residues. Germline V gene lookup returns CDR1 KGHDR and CDR2 SFDVKD. CDR3 in amino acids: CATSDPGQGTSTDTQYF. CDR3 coding DNA: TGTGCCACCAGTGACCCTGGACAGGGCACTAGCACAGATACGCAGTATTTT.

This chain uses TRBV9 with TRBJ2-3; weak D call: TRBD2 (7 bases). The germline V and J ends were trimmed by 4 bases and 1 base, with 16 bases remaining between them. From germline, CDR1 is SGDLS and CDR2 YYNGEE. The CDR3 contains 16 residues. The CDR3 loop is CASSLQGGGGTDTQYF. In nucleotides, the CDR3 is TGTGCCAGCAGCCTTCAAGGCGGGGGCGGCACAGATACGCAGTATTTT.

The V gene is TRBV4-3, the J gene TRBJ1-2; D ambiguous. The germline gives CDR1 LGHNA, CDR2 YSLEER. With 0 bases removed from V and 8 bases from J, the gap between germline ends came to 13 bases. The CDR3 extends over 14 amino acids. CDR3 region: CASSQDHSSRGYTF. The CDR3 nucleotides are TGCGCCAGCAGCCAAGATCATAGTTCTAGAGGCTACACCTTC.

The V call is TRBV5-1, the J call TRBJ2-6, with 7 bases aligning to TRBD2. The CDR3 length is 19 residues. CDR1 and CDR2 from the germline V gene are SGHRS and YFSETQ. The V and J ends lost 3 bases and 0 bases, in that order; junction bases with no gene match: 12. CDR3 in DNA: TGCGCCAGCAGCTCTAGGGCTGGGACTACTATCTCTGGGGCCAACGTCCTGACTTTC. Encoded protein: CASSSRAGTTISGANVLTF.

This chain connects TRBV5-6 to TRBJ2-5, with D possibly TRBD2 on 6 matching bases. The CDR3 is 13 residues long. V gave up 0 bases and J gave up 4 bases, with 7 bases separating them. From germline, CDR1 is SGHDT and CDR2 YYEEEE. CDR3 loop: CASSLGLGETQYF. CDR3 bases: TGTGCCAGCAGCTTGGGACTAGGAGAGACCCAGTACTTC. Complete variable domain (other parts from reference TRBV5-6 and TRBJ2-5): DAGVTQSPTHLIKTRGQQVTLRCSPKSGHDTVSWYQQALGQGPQFIFQYYEEEERQRGNFPDRFSGHQFPNYSSELNVNALLLGDSALYLCASSLGLGETQYFGPGTRLLVL.

The rearrangement joins TRBV10-3 to TRBJ2-7, with D perhaps matching TRBD2 (5 bases). Looked up from germline, CDR1 is ENHRY and CDR2 is SYGVKD. This CDR3 region has 13 residues. Trimming took off 5 bases at V and 2 bases at J, with 10 bases between the two ends. CDR3: CAISKPGTYEQYF. The CDR3, as DNA: TGTGCCATCAGTAAACCGGGGACCTACGAGCAGTACTTC.

The chain is built from TRBV5-3 and TRBJ2-3; D is possibly TRBD1 (6 bases). TRBV5-3 is an open reading frame whose function is uncertain. The V end was cut by 5 bases, the J end by 5 bases, with 21 bases between. There are 16 residues in the CDR3. The CDR3 protein is CARSLLSQGVEDTQYF. CDR3 nucleotides: TGTGCCAGAAGTTTGTTATCACAGGGTGTCGAAGATACGCAGTATTTT.

The chain couples TRBV24-1 to TRBJ2-7, with 8 bases lining up with TRBD2. The CDR3 is 12 residues long. The germline gives CDR1 KGHDR, CDR2 SFDVKD. The CDR3 region is CVGGGRPYEQYF. DNA for the CDR3: TGTGTCGGGGGGGGGCGTCCCTACGAGCAGTACTTC.

With regard to this clone: The sample holds other DNA sequences that translate to the same CDR3. V and J are TRBV24-1 and TRBJ1-2; 7 bases map to TRBD1. V was pared by 6 bases and J by 4 bases, with 4 bases of the junction left unmatched. Looked up from germline, CDR1 is KGHDR and CDR2 is SFDVKD. This CDR3 comprises 13 residues. The CDR3 DNA sequence: TGTGCCACCAGTCGGGACAGCCTCTATGGCTACACCTTC. Its translation is CATSRDSLYGYTF.